One sample yielded the 16 T cell receptor beta chains listed below, sequenced in a study of chemoradiotherapy in HPV16-positive cancers. The method was immunoSEQ multiplex PCR; TCRdb's version includes in-frame clones alone and lacks a portion of them. The sample has 20,000 to 25,000 clones; around 87% are singletons. Sequenced material: blood, taken from a patient who underwent chemoradiotherapy. These receptors were collected from a human donor with HPV-associated anogenital cancer.

This clone was observed a single time. J is TRBJ2-5 and V is TRBV7-2; no firm D call. V dropped 2 bases and J dropped 2 bases, with 9 bases sitting between them. The CDR3 is 14 amino acids. Germline V gene sequence: CDR1 SGHTA, CDR2 FQGNSA. In DNA form, the CDR3 reads TGTGCCAGCAGCTTACCGCTTCAACAAGAGACCCAGTACTTC. It specifies CASSLPLQQETQYF.

The chain employs TRBV27 and TRBJ2-7, with TRBD2 identical over 10 bases. Trimming removed 3 bases from V and 3 bases from J; junction bases left unmatched: 11. The CDR3 contains 17 residues. CDR1 MNHEY and CDR2 SMNVEV come from the germline V gene (reference sequence). This CDR3 is CASSFQSVAGGLYEQYF. The CDR3 bases are TGTGCCAGCAGTTTCCAATCGGTAGCGGGGGGTCTCTACGAGCAGTACTTC.

This chain links TRBV7-8 with TRBJ1-2, with D perhaps matching TRBD1 (5 bases). The CDR3 runs 14 residues. CDR1 and CDR2 from the germline V gene are SGHVS and FQNEAQ. V lost 1 base, J lost 2 bases, and 8 bases lay in between. CDR3 nucleotides: TGTGCCAGCAGCTTAGGGAACAGGAACTATGGCTACACCTTC. Its translation: CASSLGNRNYGYTF.

CDR3 nucleotide sequence: TGTGCCAGCAGCCGAGGACAGACAATCTACGAGCAGTACTTC. This sequence encodes CASSRGQTIYEQYF. The chain couples TRBV7-2 to TRBJ2-7; D may be TRBD1 (6 bases). Germline V gene data show CDR1 as SGHTA and CDR2 as FQGNSA. Trimming shortened V by 5 bases and J by 3 bases, and 14 bases separated the two germline ends. There are 14 residues in the CDR3. The full variable domain, its missing parts supplied by reference TRBV7-2 and TRBJ2-7, is GAGVSQSPSNKVTEKGKDVELRCDPISGHTALYWYRQSLGQGLEFLIYFQGNSAPDKSGLPSDRFSAERTGGSVSTLTIQRTQQEDSAVYLCASSRGQTIYEQYFGPGTRLTVT.

The chain carries TRBV11-3 and TRBJ1-2; no clear D. Trimming took 0 bases from V and 8 from J, leaving 16 bases between them. Looked up from germline, CDR1 is SGHNT and CDR2 is YENEEA. The CDR3 sequence is 15 residues long. The CDR3 DNA reads as TGTGCCAGCAGCTTAGAGAGTAGAACGGTGATCGGCTACACCTTC. Translating gives CASSLESRTVIGYTF.

The chain employs TRBV4-3 and TRBJ2-7; TRBD2 matches at 7 bases. V lost 1 base to trimming and J lost 6 bases; unmatched junction nucleotides: 6. Germline CDR1 LGHNA, CDR2 YSLEER. The CDR3 consists of 14 residues. The CDR3 region has the DNA TGCGCCAGCAGCCAAGGACTAGCCCTACGCGAGCAGTACTTC. It encodes CASSQGLALREQYF.

The DNA for the CDR3 is TGCGCCAGCAGCCAGGAGGTGACAGGGGGCTCGGGGGAGCAGTACTTC. As protein: CASSQEVTGGSGEQYF. This chain joins TRBV5-1 and TRBJ2-7, with TRBD1 matching over 10 bases. Germline values: CDR1 SGHRS, CDR2 YFSETQ. The CDR3 covers 16 residues. Losses at the gene ends were 4 bases for V and 7 bases for J; bases not matched to a gene: 14.

The rearrangement joins TRBV7-8 to TRBJ2-7; D unclear. The CDR3 runs 17 residues. Trimming stripped 4 bases from V and 5 bases from J, with 24 bases between. The V gene's germline CDR1 is SGHVS and CDR2 FQNEAQ. Here the CDR3 DNA reads TGTGCCAGCAGCTCCGTTCCACCCCAATCAATTGCACACGAGCAGTACTTC. As protein: CASSSVPPQSIAHEQYF.

This chain uses TRBV2 with TRBJ1-1; TRBD1 matches at 11 bases. V gave up 4 bases and J gave up 10 bases; unmatched junction bases: 5. Germline lookup yields CDR1 SNHLY and CDR2 FYNNEI. The CDR3 has 13 residues. CDR3 protein: CASSAGTGGPAFF. The CDR3 region has the DNA TGTGCCAGCAGTGCCGGGACAGGGGGTCCAGCTTTCTTT.

The chain links TRBV5-1 to TRBJ1-3; D not resolved. The CDR3 covers 15 residues. Trimming cost V 2 bases and J 0 bases, with 9 bases left between them. The germline gives CDR1 SGHRS, CDR2 YFSETQ. Written as DNA, the CDR3 is TGCGCCAGCAGCTTAGACGGGAGCTCTGGAAACACCATATATTTT. Translation: CASSLDGSSGNTIYF. Full variable domain (outside the CDR3, taken from reference TRBV5-1 and TRBJ1-3): KAGVTQTPRYLIKTRGQQVTLSCSPISGHRSVSWYQQTPGQGLQFLFEYFSETQRNKGNFPGRFSGRQFSNSRSEMNVSTLELGDSALYLCASSLDGSSGNTIYFGEGSWLTVV.

V usage is TRBV6-6 and J usage is TRBJ2-7; D remains ambiguous. The ends were cut back, 6 bases at V and 0 bases at J, with 15 bases in the middle. Germline V gives CDR1 MNHNY, CDR2 SVGAGI (reference sequence). CDR3 length: 15 amino acids. In DNA form, the CDR3 reads TGTGCCAGCAGCTCCCGGGCCGAGAGCTCCTACGAGCAGTACTTC. Its translation is CASSSRAESSYEQYF.

V gene TRBV28 combines with J gene TRBJ2-7; D perhaps matches TRBD2 (6 bases). The ends were cut back, 3 bases at V and 0 bases at J, with 15 bases in the middle. The CDR3 covers 16 residues. Germline V gene sequence: CDR1 MDHEN, CDR2 SYDVKM. CDR3 protein: CASSLPPGAYSYEQYF. CDR3 in DNA: TGTGCCAGCAGTTTGCCCCCGGGAGCATACTCCTACGAGCAGTACTTC.

The rearrangement uses TRBV10-3 and TRBJ2-5; TRBD2 agrees at 8 bases. This CDR3 has 15 residues. Trimming took 3 bases from V and 5 from J; bases not matched to a gene: 8. The V gene's germline CDR1 is ENHRY and CDR2 SYGVKD. CDR3 in amino acids: CAISELAGTSETQYF. The CDR3 DNA sequence: TGTGCCATCAGTGAATTAGCGGGGACCTCGGAGACCCAGTACTTC.

The chain joins TRBV12-2 to TRBJ2-3; the table assigns TRBD2, which was not confirmed against the DNA. TRBV12-2 is described as a pseudogene. The CDR3 totals 13 residues. In nucleotides, the CDR3 is TGTGCAAGTCGCCTCCTTTCCCCAGATACGCAGTATTTT. Its translation: CASRLLSPDTQYF.

The rearrangement links TRBV5-3 to TRBJ2-7; 8 bases are a match to TRBD1. TRBV5-3 is classed as an ORF, of uncertain function. This CDR3 has 19 residues. The V gene end was trimmed by 1 base and the J gene end by 0 bases; junction bases not matched to a gene: 15. The CDR3 nucleotides are TGTGCCAGAAGCTTGCCGTCGGGACAGGTTCCGAAGGGCTCCTACGAGCAGTACTTC. It specifies CARSLPSGQVPKGSYEQYF.

The chain combines TRBV29-1 with TRBJ1-1, with 7 bases matching TRBD1. CDR1 is SQVTM, CDR2 ANQGSEA, per germline. The J segment lost 0 bases and the V segment lost 4 bases, leaving 2 bases of the junction unmatched. This CDR3 contains 13 residues. The CDR3 DNA sequence: TGCAGCGTTGCGGGACAGTTGAACACTGAAGCTTTCTTT. This sequence encodes CSVAGQLNTEAFF.